The present entry profiles one TCR beta chain with its context. Participants came from around 25 US areas, aged roughly 18 to 89 years. Assignments of participants to cohorts depended upon their own reported clinical history. As handled by the study authors: Nucleated cell number was recorded as an estimate derived from reference gene primer amplification. The method was immunoSEQ multiplex PCR; TCRdb's version includes in-frame clones alone and lacks a portion of them. The D gene and trimming were derived from the DNA, and the V and J assignments and clone size from that table. The profile shows 350,000 to 400,000 clones, more than 75% of them singletons. The sample comes from a study of blood T cell repertoires in COVID-19. Study in general: Samples came from the United States, Italy and Spain, spanning acute and convalescent COVID-19.

V was clipped by 4 bases and J by 1 base, with 10 bases between them. CDR3 length: 14 amino acids. CDR1 is LNHDA and CDR2 is SQIVND in the germline V gene (reference sequence). This receptor was taken from a woman aged 18-35 years who had recovered from COVID-19. The chain recombines TRBV19 with TRBJ1-1, with no clear D. The sample comprised PBMCs or T cells enriched from blood (not recorded which). Written as DNA, the CDR3 is TGTGCCAGTAGTAAGAGACAAAAGAACACTGAAGCTTTCTTT. This codes for CASSKRQKNTEAFF. The full variable domain, completed using reference TRBV19 and TRBJ1-1, is DGGITQSPKYLFRKEGQNVTLSCEQNLNHDAMYWYRQDPGQGLRLIYYSQIVNDFQKGDIAEGYSVSREKKESFPLTVTSAQKNPTAFYLCASSKRQKNTEAFFGQGTRLTVV.